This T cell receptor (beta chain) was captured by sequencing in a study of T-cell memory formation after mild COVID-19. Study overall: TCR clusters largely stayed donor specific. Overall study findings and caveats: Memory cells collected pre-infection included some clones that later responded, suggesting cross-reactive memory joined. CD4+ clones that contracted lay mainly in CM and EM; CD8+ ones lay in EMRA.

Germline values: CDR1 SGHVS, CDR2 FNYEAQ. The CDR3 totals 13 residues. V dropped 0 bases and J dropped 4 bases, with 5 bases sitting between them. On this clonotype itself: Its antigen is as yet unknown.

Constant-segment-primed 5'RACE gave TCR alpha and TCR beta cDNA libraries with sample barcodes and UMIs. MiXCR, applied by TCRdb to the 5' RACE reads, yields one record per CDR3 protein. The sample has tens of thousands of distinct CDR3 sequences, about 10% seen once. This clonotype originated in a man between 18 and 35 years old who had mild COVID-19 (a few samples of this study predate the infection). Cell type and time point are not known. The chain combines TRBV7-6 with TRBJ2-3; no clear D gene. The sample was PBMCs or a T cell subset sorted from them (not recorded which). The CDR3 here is CASSLAWSDTQYF. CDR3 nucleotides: TGTGCCAGCAGCTTAGCGTGGTCAGATACGCAGTATTTT.